This TCR beta chain was observed in a study of cytomegalovirus exposure and HLA in healthy donors. Clones were read by immunoSEQ multiplex PCR, and TCRdb kept only the in-frame ones, dropping some. The sample has 150,000 to 200,000 clones; roughly 89% are singletons. Germline assignment: CDR1 MNHEY and CDR2 SMNVEV (reference sequence). With 5 bases clipped from V and 6 bases from J, the junction kept 5 bases outside the gene matches. The CDR3 is made up of 14 amino acids. As to this clone: The antigen remains undetermined.

Study-wide results and limits: Most TCR sequences were uncommon, yet certain public TCRs appeared in many donors.

The sample comprised PBMCs. This clonotype was sampled from a woman between 18 and 29 years old in good health and CMV-seropositive. The chain combines TRBV27 with TRBJ1-4; TRBD1 matches 8 bases. CDR3 in DNA: TGTGCCAGCAGTCGGACAGGGATAGATGAAAAACTGTTTTTT. Residues: CASSRTGIDEKLFF. Using reference TRBV27 and TRBJ1-4 for the parts outside the CDR3, the full variable domain is EAQVTQNPRYLITVTGKKLTVTCSQNMNHEYMSWYRQDPGLGLRQIYYSMNVEVTDKGDVPEGYKVSRKEKRNFPLILESPSPNQTSLYFCASSRTGIDEKLFFGSGTQLSVL.